A single sample gave rise to the 14 T cell receptor beta chains below, sequenced in a study of human T cells and chemical hapten exposure (dated by TCRdb to about 2021). The method was RACE. The sample was run on a NextSeq 500. Starting from the raw public reads, TCRdb applied fastp trimming at Q25, assembled clones with MiXCR and retained in-frame beta chains. Under each unique CDR3 protein, matching rows form one entry showing the most common genes and DNA. Across this sample there are around 99,000 distinct CDR3 sequences, with 9.5% to 12% seen only once. The top ten hold less than 2.5% of the sample. The sample's time point label, in plain terms: patch test 2, 6 weeks after DPC sensitization. This specimen's treatment or condition label, interpreted: therapeutic diphenylcyclopropenone sensitization with weekly scalp DPC. This specimen consisted of whole blood, obtained in connection with sensitization to the hapten diphenylcyclopropenone (DPC). Receptors were obtained from a man aged 35 to 55 with alopecia areata. Some clones in this sample may be carry-over from other donors' samples.

This clonotype was detected a few times. The chain joins TRBV6-2 or TRBV6-3 to TRBJ2-1, with 9 bases matching TRBD1. Germline lookup yields CDR1 MNHEY and CDR2 SVGEGT. Trimming removed 6 bases from V and 5 bases from J; junction bases left unmatched: 5. The length of the CDR3 is 14 residues. CDR3 nucleotide sequence: TGTGCCAGCAGAGGGACAGGGCTAGACAATGAGCAGTTCTTC. Translation: CASRGTGLDNEQFF.

The chain uses TRBV10-3 and TRBJ2-5; D not resolved. The CDR3 spans 11 residues. The V gene lost 6 bases and the J gene lost 6 bases, with 8 bases spanning the gap. Germline CDR1 reads ENHRY; CDR2 reads SYGVKD. The chain's CDR3 is CAISEEKTQYF. In DNA form, the CDR3 reads TGTGCCATCAGCGAGGAAAAGACCCAGTACTTC.

This clonotype appeared a few times. One end of the junction fails to match germline, which may point to a read error. The J gene is TRBJ1-2, the V gene TRBV6-5, with TRBD1 identical over 8 bases. CDR1 MNHEY and CDR2 SVGAGI come from the germline V gene. The CDR3 totals 12 residues. CDR3 DNA: TGTGCCAGCAGTTATTGGGACAGGCCAGCCATCTTC. Translated, it gives CASSYWDRPAIF.

This clonotype was seen a handful of times. This sequence joins TRBV5-6 and TRBJ1-2; no definite D call. Germline loops: CDR1 SGHDT, CDR2 YYEEEE. The CDR3 is made up of 14 amino acids. Trimming left V 0 bases short and J 2 bases short, with 8 bases between. In DNA form, the CDR3 reads TGTGCCAGCAGCTTGGCCAGCCCAAACTATGGCTACACCTTC. Protein sequence: CASSLASPNYGYTF.

This clonotype was counted a few times. CDR3 in amino acids: CASTAGGGVDIQYF. The CDR3 bases are TGTGCCAGCACCGCCGGGGGGGGGGTGGACATTCAGTACTTC. The gene calls are TRBV12-3 or TRBV12-4 and TRBJ2-4; TRBD2 agrees at 8 bases. The J segment lost 8 bases and the V segment lost 7 bases, leaving 10 bases of the junction unmatched. The CDR3 sequence is 14 residues long.

This clonotype is medium-sized (0.01 to 0.1%) in the sample. The rearrangement uses TRBV4-3 and TRBJ2-3; D remains unclear. Deletions cut 4 bases from V and 0 bases from J, with 5 bases between. Per the germline V gene, CDR1 is LGHNA and CDR2 is YSLEER. CDR3 size: 13 residues. The CDR3 DNA reads as TGCGCCAGCAGCCTCCGTAGCACAGATACGCAGTATTTT. This codes for CASSLRSTDTQYF.

This clonotype has only a few counts. The rearrangement links TRBV6-5 to TRBJ2-7, with 8 bases lining up with TRBD2. CDR1 and CDR2 from the germline V gene are MNHEY and SVGAGI. This CDR3 region has 15 residues. Unmatched junction bases numbered 9, after V lost 2 bases and J lost 6 bases. This chain's CDR3 is CASSYTRLAPAEQYF. CDR3 DNA: TGTGCCAGCAGTTACACCCGACTAGCGCCGGCCGAGCAGTACTTC.

The chain is built from TRBV10-3 and TRBJ2-7, with D possibly TRBD2 on 6 matching bases. The CDR3 consists of 14 residues. Germline V gene data show CDR1 as ENHRY and CDR2 as SYGVKD. The V end was cut by 3 bases, the J end by 5 bases, with 14 bases between. CDR3 DNA sequence: TGTGCCATCAGTGATTCTACTAGCAGAAACGAGCAGTACGTC. Translating it yields CAISDSTSRNEQYV.

This clonotype showed up many times. The chain carries TRBV12-3 or TRBV12-4 and TRBJ2-1; D gene ambiguous. There are 12 residues in the CDR3. The V gene lost 3 bases and the J gene lost 2 bases, with 2 bases spanning the gap. The CDR3 DNA follows: TGTGCCAGCAGTTTTCCCTACAATGAGCAGTTCTTC. This encodes CASSFPYNEQFF.

This clonotype has a count of ten or more. The chain is built from TRBV7-2 and TRBJ1-1, with D maybe TRBD1 (6 bases). Trimming took 3 bases from V and 6 from J, leaving 11 bases between them. The CDR3 extends over 13 amino acids. Germline loops: CDR1 SGHTA, CDR2 FQGNSA. CDR3 protein: CASSFGQYAEAFF. The CDR3 DNA sequence: TGTGCCAGCAGCTTCGGACAGTACGCTGAAGCTTTCTTT.

This clonotype turned up a few times. The chain uses TRBV7-8 and TRBJ2-5, with D hard to call. Trimming pared 1 base from V and 5 bases from J, leaving 8 bases between. Germline V gene sequence: CDR1 SGHVS, CDR2 FQNEAQ. This CDR3 has 13 residues. CDR3 in amino acids: CASSLGMVETQYF. CDR3 coding DNA: TGTGCCAGCAGCTTAGGTATGGTGGAGACCCAGTACTTC.

This clonotype came up many times. The chain is built from TRBV7-9 and TRBJ1-4, with TRBD1 identical over 9 bases. This CDR3 comprises 15 residues. CDR1 SEHNR and CDR2 FQNEAQ come from the germline V gene (reference sequence). V lost 5 bases, J lost 8 bases, and 9 bases stayed unmatched. The CDR3 region is CASSLWTGATEKLFF. In nucleotides, the CDR3 is TGTGCCAGCAGCCTCTGGACAGGGGCAACGGAAAAACTGTTTTTT. The variable domain in full, completed from reference TRBV7-9 and TRBJ1-4, reads DTGVSQNPRHKITKRGQNVTFRCDPISEHNRLYWYRQTLGQGPEFLTYFQNEAQLEKSRLLSDRFSAERPKGSFSTLEIQRTEQGDSAMYLCASSLWTGATEKLFFGSGTQLSVL.

This clonotype was found a few times. The CDR3 loop is CASSNTDLGFNEQYF. CDR3 coding DNA: TGTGCCAGCAGCAACACAGACCTGGGCTTCAACGAGCAGTACTTC. This chain uses TRBV5-6 with TRBJ2-7; D ambiguous. The V gene lost 4 bases and the J gene lost 5 bases, with 19 bases spanning the gap. The CDR3 has 15 residues. CDR1 and CDR2 from the germline V gene are SGHDT and YYEEEE.

This clonotype was counted between two and nine times. CDR3 bases: TGCGCCAGCAGCCCGCCGGGACTAGCGGGAGCTGGCTATACGCAGTATTTT. Protein: CASSPPGLAGAGYTQYF. The J gene is TRBJ2-3, the V gene TRBV5-1, with 14 nucleotides matching TRBD2. Germline V gene sequence: CDR1 SGHRS, CDR2 YFSETQ. The CDR3 sequence is 17 residues long. J lost 7 bases, V lost 4 bases, and 11 bases had no gene match.